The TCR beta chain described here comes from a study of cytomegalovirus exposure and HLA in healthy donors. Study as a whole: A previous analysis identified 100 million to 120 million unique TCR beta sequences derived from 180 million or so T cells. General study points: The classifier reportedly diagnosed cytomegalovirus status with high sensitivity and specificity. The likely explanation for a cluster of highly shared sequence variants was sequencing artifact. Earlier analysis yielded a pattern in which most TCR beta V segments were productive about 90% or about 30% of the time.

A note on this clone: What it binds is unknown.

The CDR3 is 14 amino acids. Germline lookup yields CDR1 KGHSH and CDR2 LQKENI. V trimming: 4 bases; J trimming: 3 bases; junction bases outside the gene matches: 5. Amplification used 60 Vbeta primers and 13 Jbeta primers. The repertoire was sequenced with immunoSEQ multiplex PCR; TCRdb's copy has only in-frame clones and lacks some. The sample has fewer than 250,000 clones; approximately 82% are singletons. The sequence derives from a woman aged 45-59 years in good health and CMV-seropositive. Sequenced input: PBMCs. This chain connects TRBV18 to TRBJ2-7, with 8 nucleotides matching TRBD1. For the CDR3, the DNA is TGTGCCAGCTCACTACGGACAGGGAGCTACGAGCAGTACTTC. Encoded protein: CASSLRTGSYEQYF.